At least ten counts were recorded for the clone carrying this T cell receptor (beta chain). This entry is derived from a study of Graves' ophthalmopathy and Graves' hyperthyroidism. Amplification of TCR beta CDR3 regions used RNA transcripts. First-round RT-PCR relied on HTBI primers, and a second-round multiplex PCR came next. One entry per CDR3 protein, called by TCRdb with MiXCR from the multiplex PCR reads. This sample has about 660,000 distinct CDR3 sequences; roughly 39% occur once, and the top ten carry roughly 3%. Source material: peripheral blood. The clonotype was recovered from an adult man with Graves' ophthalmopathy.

The CDR3 reads CASSLEGTSANYEQYF. The CDR3 DNA reads as TGTGCCAGCAGCCTGGAGGGGACTAGCGCAAACTACGAGCAGTACTTC. V gene TRBV7-2 combines with J gene TRBJ2-7; 10 bases are shared with TRBD2. The CDR3 has 16 residues. Trimming cost V 5 bases and J 3 bases; bases outside gene matches: 10. Germline loops: CDR1 SGHTA, CDR2 FQGNSA.